This TCR beta chain was identified in a study of T cell responses to AZD1222 COVID-19 vaccine. V was cut by 5 bases and J by 4 bases, with 15 bases left in between. CDR3 length equals 15 residues. Per germline, CDR1 SGHTA and CDR2 FQGNSA. Details on this clone: Antigen: not known.

Study observations and caveats: An increase in Spike-specific TCR breadth and depth was observed after two AZD1222 doses. There were vaccine-associated CD4 TCRs across spike, dominant at 160-218 and 743-854.

TCRdb's copy holds only in-frame clones and misses some; the assay was immunoSEQ multiplex PCR. Altogether about 120,000 clones are present, 86% being singletons, with the ten largest covering 3%. The receptor's source is an adult who received the AZD1222 COVID-19 vaccine. The sequencing used peripheral blood, collected 28 days after the second AZD1222 dose. The chain employs TRBV7-2 and TRBJ1-3, with unresolved D. The CDR3 sequence is CASSPQSAAGNTIYF. The CDR3 nucleotides read TGTGCCAGCAGCCCCCAGTCGGCCGCCGGAAACACCATATATTTT.